Below, 16 T cell receptor beta chains from the same sample are listed, as sequenced in a study of human T cells and chemical hapten exposure. TCRdb itself ran the RACE reads through MiXCR, one entry per CDR3 protein. This table holds about 92,000 distinct CDR3 sequences, approximately 9.9% found once. Documented time point: pre-sensitization, week 0. The treatment denotes: therapeutic diphenylcyclopropenone sensitization with weekly scalp DPC. The specimen was whole blood, collected in connection with sensitization to the hapten diphenylcyclopropenone (DPC). Receptor source: a woman aged 40 to 50 with alopecia areata. Some clones in this sample may be carry-over from other donors' samples.

This chain connects TRBV3-1 to TRBJ2-7, with D perhaps given as TRBD1 or TRBD2 (6 bases each). Germline V gives CDR1 LGHDT, CDR2 YNNKEL (reference sequence). V lost 3 bases and J 8 bases, leaving 20 bases between the germline ends. The CDR3 consists of 15 residues. CDR3 loop: CASSQEGVQGRKQYF. Here the CDR3 DNA reads TGTGCCAGCAGCCAGGAGGGGGTCCAGGGAAGAAAGCAGTACTTC.

This clonotype was seen ten or more times. This rearrangement joins TRBV20-1 to TRBJ1-2; TRBD1 matches 8 bases. The V gene's germline CDR1 is DFQATT and CDR2 SNEGSKA (reference sequence). The CDR3 runs to 14 residues. J was trimmed by 4 bases and V by 5 bases; bases with no gene match: 9. CDR3 DNA: TGCAGTGCTCAAACGGACAGGGCTGTCTATGGCTACACCTTC. Translating gives CSAQTDRAVYGYTF.

This clonotype was seen more than once but under ten times. V usage is TRBV19 and J usage is TRBJ1-5; weak D call: TRBD1 (5 bases). V gave up 5 bases and J gave up 0 bases, with 8 bases separating them. The CDR3 has 14 amino acids. Germline V lookup: CDR1 LNHDA, CDR2 SQIVND (reference sequence). CDR3 coding DNA: TGTGCCAGTAGTGTAGGGGCTAGCAATCAGCCCCAGCATTTT. It translates to CASSVGASNQPQHF.

This clonotype has at least ten counts. The gene calls are TRBV5-1 and TRBJ1-2; no definite D call. V lost 3 bases to trimming and J lost 4 bases, with 10 bases between them. The CDR3 consists of 13 residues. Per the germline V gene, CDR1 is SGHRS and CDR2 is YFSETQ. The CDR3 reads CASSSAGAYGYTF. In nucleotides, the CDR3 is TGCGCCAGCAGCTCCGCCGGAGCCTATGGCTACACCTTC.

This clonotype was seen many times. The chain employs TRBV25-1 and TRBJ1-2; D uncertain. CDR3 length: 16 residues. Trimming left V 0 bases short and J 2 bases short, with 13 bases between. Per germline, CDR1 MGHDK and CDR2 SYGVNS. The CDR3 sequence is CASSEYSPSLNYGYTF. CDR3 coding DNA: TGTGCCAGCAGTGAATATAGTCCAAGCCTCAACTATGGCTACACCTTC.

This clonotype has ten or more counts. The chain carries TRBV12-3 or TRBV12-4 and TRBJ2-2, with 10 bases identical to TRBD1. Trimming cost V 7 bases and J 5 bases; bases outside gene matches: 7. This CDR3 spans 15 amino acids. CDR3 sequence: CASTIGQGGTGELFF. The CDR3 DNA reads as TGTGCCAGCACCATTGGACAGGGGGGAACCGGGGAGCTGTTTTTT.

This clonotype was counted only a few times. At one end the junction does not follow the germline gene, possibly because of a read error. The chain employs TRBV2 and TRBJ2-7, with TRBD1 identical over 8 bases. Germline CDR1 and CDR2: SNHLY and FYNNEI. The CDR3 totals 14 residues. The CDR3 protein is CASREDRGIYEQYF. The DNA of the CDR3 is TGTGCCAGCAGGGAAGACAGGGGTATCTACGAGCAGTACTTC.

The J gene is TRBJ2-5, the V gene TRBV9; no firm D call. V lost 0 bases and J 2 bases, leaving 8 bases between the germline ends. Germline V CDR1 and CDR2: SGDLS, YYNGEE. This CDR3 is built from 14 residues. The chain's CDR3 is CASSVAPFQETQYF. The CDR3 DNA sequence: TGTGCCAGCAGCGTAGCACCGTTTCAAGAGACCCAGTACTTC.

This clonotype was picked up a small number of times. This sequence joins TRBV2 and TRBJ1-3; D unresolved. Germline V lookup: CDR1 SNHLY, CDR2 FYNNEI. V lost 2 bases and J lost 4, with 6 bases in between. The CDR3 is 13 residues long. Written as DNA, the CDR3 is TGTGCCAGCAGTGAACGGCGCGGAAACACCATATATTTT. Translating gives CASSERRGNTIYF.

To note about this clonotype: Possible read error: a much larger clone is one base away. The rearrangement links TRBV6-5 to TRBJ2-3; TRBD2 agrees at 15 bases. Germline V CDR1 and CDR2: MNHEY, SVGAGI. The CDR3 has 17 amino acids. CDR3 nucleotide sequence: TGTGCCAGCAGTTACGAGGGGACTAGCGGGGGGACAGATACGCTGTATTTT. Amino acids: CASSYEGTSGGTDTLYF.

This clonotype was counted only a few times. The chain combines TRBV5-4 with TRBJ2-7; D is perhaps TRBD1 (6 bases). From germline, CDR1 is SGHNT and CDR2 YYREEE (reference sequence). The CDR3 has 14 amino acids. Trimming took 5 bases from V and 0 from J, leaving 12 bases between them. The CDR3 DNA follows: TGTGCCAGCAGTCGGGACATTAGCTCCTACGAGCAGTACTTC. Amino acids: CASSRDISSYEQYF.

V gene TRBV12-3 or TRBV12-4 combines with J gene TRBJ2-6; TRBD1 is a possible D gene (6 bases). V was clipped by 6 bases and J by 0 bases, with 9 bases between them. This CDR3 comprises 15 residues. CDR3 in DNA: TGTGCCAGCAGCCCGGACAGCTCTGGGGCCAACGTCCTGACTTTC. The encoded protein is CASSPDSSGANVLTF.

The chain couples TRBV4-3 to TRBJ2-2; TRBD1 agrees at 10 bases. The CDR3 runs 17 residues. The V gene end was trimmed by 0 bases and the J gene end by 6 bases; junction bases not matched to a gene: 7. Per germline, CDR1 LGHNA and CDR2 YSLEER. The CDR3 DNA is TGCGCCAGCAGCCAAGACGGGGGACAGGGGCTCTCCGGGGAGCTGTTTTTT. Protein product: CASSQDGGQGLSGELFF.

This clonotype was seen many times. V usage is TRBV3-1 and J usage is TRBJ2-2; no clear D. CDR1 and CDR2 from the germline V gene are LGHDT and YNNKEL (reference sequence). The V gene lost 0 bases and the J gene lost 15 bases, with 14 bases spanning the gap. The CDR3 contains 13 residues. CDR3 bases: TGTGCCAGCAGCCAAGATATAGACCCCGAATTGTTTTTT. It specifies CASSQDIDPELFF.

The rearrangement joins TRBV5-1 to TRBJ2-2; 7 positions agree with TRBD1. Trimming cost V 4 bases and J 5 bases; bases outside gene matches: 8. The CDR3 extends over 15 amino acids. The germline CDR1 and CDR2 sequences are SGHRS and YFSETQ. The CDR3 DNA sequence: TGCGCCAGCAGCAACGACAGGGCCCGGACCGGGGAGCTGTTTTTT. It yields the protein CASSNDRARTGELFF. The complete variable domain, with remaining parts taken from reference TRBV5-1 and TRBJ2-2, reads KAGVTQTPRYLIKTRGQQVTLSCSPISGHRSVSWYQQTPGQGLQFLFEYFSETQRNKGNFPGRFSGRQFSNSRSEMNVSTLELGDSALYLCASSNDRARTGELFFGEGSRLTVL.

The V gene is TRBV3-1, the J gene TRBJ1-2; unclear D gene. Germline-derived CDR1 and CDR2 are LGHDT and YNNKEL (reference sequence). Deletions cut 5 bases from V and 6 bases from J, with 7 bases between. The CDR3 consists of 11 residues. The DNA of the CDR3 is TGTGCCAGCAGCTACAGCGATGGCTACACCTTC. It specifies CASSYSDGYTF.